Presented here are 8 T cell receptor beta chains from one specimen sequenced in a study of PD-1 blockade in classical Hodgkin lymphoma. TCRdb's copy holds only in-frame clones and misses some; the assay was immunoSEQ multiplex PCR. The sample carries approximately 52,000 clones, about nine tenths recorded once. Documented time point: cycle 4 day 1 (C4D1), after less than 7 weeks of nivolumab. Relapse was seen in all patients after autologous stem cell transplantation, and brentuximab vedotin exposure was variable. The material was peripheral blood mononuclear cells (PBMCs), obtained before the fourth cycle of nivolumab. These receptor sequences come from a human donor with classical Hodgkin lymphoma.

This chain connects TRBV13 to TRBJ1-2; 9 bases align to TRBD1. Germline CDR1 is PRHDT and CDR2 is FYEKMQ (reference sequence). Losses at the gene ends were 5 bases for V and 4 bases for J; bases not matched to a gene: 5. This CDR3 is built from 14 residues. DNA for the CDR3: TGTGCCAGCAGCGATACAGGGGGCGTCTATGGCTACACCTTC. Translation: CASSDTGGVYGYTF.

This sequence joins TRBV11-2 and TRBJ2-7, with TRBD1 matching over 11 bases. V dropped 0 bases and J dropped 3; count of bases not matched to a gene: 4. The CDR3 length is 16 residues. The germline V gene has CDR1 SGHAT and CDR2 FQNNGV. CDR3 sequence: CASSLEGQGAYYEQYF. The CDR3, as DNA: TGTGCCAGCAGCTTAGAAGGACAGGGGGCCTACTACGAGCAGTACTTC.

The genes are TRBV7-9 and TRBJ1-4; a possible D gene is TRBD1 (5 bases). The CDR3 covers 14 residues. The germline CDR1 and CDR2 sequences are SEHNR and FQNEAQ (reference sequence). The V gene lost 4 bases and the J gene lost 0 bases, with 6 bases spanning the gap. Here the CDR3 DNA reads TGTGCCAGCAGCTCGGGGGCAACTAATGAAAAACTGTTTTTT. This translates into CASSSGATNEKLFF.

V usage is TRBV5-1 and J usage is TRBJ2-2; possibly TRBD1 for D (6 bases). The V end lost 2 bases, the J end lost 4 bases, and 12 bases lay between the germline ends. Germline-derived CDR1 and CDR2 are SGHRS and YFSETQ. The CDR3 is 15 amino acids. The CDR3 region has the DNA TGCGCCAGCAGCTTAGGGACACCTTTCACCGGGGAGCTGTTTTTT. Translated: CASSLGTPFTGELFF.

In DNA form, the CDR3 reads TGTGCCAGCAGACAGTTAGGCTTCTCCTACGAGCAGTACTTC. It is translated as CASRQLGFSYEQYF. The chain couples TRBV27 to TRBJ2-7; D not certain. CDR1 and CDR2 from the germline V gene are MNHEY and SMNVEV (reference sequence). The V end lost 6 bases, the J end lost 0 bases, and 12 bases lay between the germline ends. The CDR3 runs 14 residues.

In this sample, this clone turned up once. V gene TRBV27 combines with J gene TRBJ2-3, with TRBD2 identical over 15 bases. The CDR3 spans 17 residues. After removal of 4 bases from V and 3 bases from J, the junction contained 5 bases not matched to a gene. Germline values: CDR1 MNHEY, CDR2 SMNVEV (reference sequence). This CDR3 reads CASSSLGLAGGTDTQYF. CDR3 bases: TGTGCCAGCAGTTCCCTGGGACTAGCGGGGGGAACAGATACGCAGTATTTT.

This chain joins TRBV11-3 and TRBJ2-3; tentatively, D is TRBD2 (5 bases). V shed 4 bases and J shed 11 bases, with 16 bases lying between them. CDR3 length: 13 amino acids. Germline loops: CDR1 SGHNT, CDR2 YENEEA. CDR3 coding DNA: TGTGCCAGCAGCTCGACTACTACCCACAGGCAGTATTTT. Amino acids: CASSSTTTHRQYF.

The chain carries TRBV5-6 and TRBJ2-2; D is perhaps TRBD1 or TRBD2 (6 bases each). Germline V gene data show CDR1 as SGHDT and CDR2 as YYEEEE. The CDR3 loop spans 16 amino acids. Trimming pared 5 bases from V and 0 bases from J, leaving 14 bases between. CDR3 coding DNA: TGTGCCAGCAGAATTAGGGGGGTCTCGAACACCGGGGAGCTGTTTTTT. It specifies CASRIRGVSNTGELFF. Supplemented by reference TRBV5-6 and TRBJ2-2, the full variable domain reads DAGVTQSPTHLIKTRGQQVTLRCSPKSGHDTVSWYQQALGQGPQFIFQYYEEEERQRGNFPDRFSGHQFPNYSSELNVNALLLGDSALYLCASRIRGVSNTGELFFGEGSRLTVL.